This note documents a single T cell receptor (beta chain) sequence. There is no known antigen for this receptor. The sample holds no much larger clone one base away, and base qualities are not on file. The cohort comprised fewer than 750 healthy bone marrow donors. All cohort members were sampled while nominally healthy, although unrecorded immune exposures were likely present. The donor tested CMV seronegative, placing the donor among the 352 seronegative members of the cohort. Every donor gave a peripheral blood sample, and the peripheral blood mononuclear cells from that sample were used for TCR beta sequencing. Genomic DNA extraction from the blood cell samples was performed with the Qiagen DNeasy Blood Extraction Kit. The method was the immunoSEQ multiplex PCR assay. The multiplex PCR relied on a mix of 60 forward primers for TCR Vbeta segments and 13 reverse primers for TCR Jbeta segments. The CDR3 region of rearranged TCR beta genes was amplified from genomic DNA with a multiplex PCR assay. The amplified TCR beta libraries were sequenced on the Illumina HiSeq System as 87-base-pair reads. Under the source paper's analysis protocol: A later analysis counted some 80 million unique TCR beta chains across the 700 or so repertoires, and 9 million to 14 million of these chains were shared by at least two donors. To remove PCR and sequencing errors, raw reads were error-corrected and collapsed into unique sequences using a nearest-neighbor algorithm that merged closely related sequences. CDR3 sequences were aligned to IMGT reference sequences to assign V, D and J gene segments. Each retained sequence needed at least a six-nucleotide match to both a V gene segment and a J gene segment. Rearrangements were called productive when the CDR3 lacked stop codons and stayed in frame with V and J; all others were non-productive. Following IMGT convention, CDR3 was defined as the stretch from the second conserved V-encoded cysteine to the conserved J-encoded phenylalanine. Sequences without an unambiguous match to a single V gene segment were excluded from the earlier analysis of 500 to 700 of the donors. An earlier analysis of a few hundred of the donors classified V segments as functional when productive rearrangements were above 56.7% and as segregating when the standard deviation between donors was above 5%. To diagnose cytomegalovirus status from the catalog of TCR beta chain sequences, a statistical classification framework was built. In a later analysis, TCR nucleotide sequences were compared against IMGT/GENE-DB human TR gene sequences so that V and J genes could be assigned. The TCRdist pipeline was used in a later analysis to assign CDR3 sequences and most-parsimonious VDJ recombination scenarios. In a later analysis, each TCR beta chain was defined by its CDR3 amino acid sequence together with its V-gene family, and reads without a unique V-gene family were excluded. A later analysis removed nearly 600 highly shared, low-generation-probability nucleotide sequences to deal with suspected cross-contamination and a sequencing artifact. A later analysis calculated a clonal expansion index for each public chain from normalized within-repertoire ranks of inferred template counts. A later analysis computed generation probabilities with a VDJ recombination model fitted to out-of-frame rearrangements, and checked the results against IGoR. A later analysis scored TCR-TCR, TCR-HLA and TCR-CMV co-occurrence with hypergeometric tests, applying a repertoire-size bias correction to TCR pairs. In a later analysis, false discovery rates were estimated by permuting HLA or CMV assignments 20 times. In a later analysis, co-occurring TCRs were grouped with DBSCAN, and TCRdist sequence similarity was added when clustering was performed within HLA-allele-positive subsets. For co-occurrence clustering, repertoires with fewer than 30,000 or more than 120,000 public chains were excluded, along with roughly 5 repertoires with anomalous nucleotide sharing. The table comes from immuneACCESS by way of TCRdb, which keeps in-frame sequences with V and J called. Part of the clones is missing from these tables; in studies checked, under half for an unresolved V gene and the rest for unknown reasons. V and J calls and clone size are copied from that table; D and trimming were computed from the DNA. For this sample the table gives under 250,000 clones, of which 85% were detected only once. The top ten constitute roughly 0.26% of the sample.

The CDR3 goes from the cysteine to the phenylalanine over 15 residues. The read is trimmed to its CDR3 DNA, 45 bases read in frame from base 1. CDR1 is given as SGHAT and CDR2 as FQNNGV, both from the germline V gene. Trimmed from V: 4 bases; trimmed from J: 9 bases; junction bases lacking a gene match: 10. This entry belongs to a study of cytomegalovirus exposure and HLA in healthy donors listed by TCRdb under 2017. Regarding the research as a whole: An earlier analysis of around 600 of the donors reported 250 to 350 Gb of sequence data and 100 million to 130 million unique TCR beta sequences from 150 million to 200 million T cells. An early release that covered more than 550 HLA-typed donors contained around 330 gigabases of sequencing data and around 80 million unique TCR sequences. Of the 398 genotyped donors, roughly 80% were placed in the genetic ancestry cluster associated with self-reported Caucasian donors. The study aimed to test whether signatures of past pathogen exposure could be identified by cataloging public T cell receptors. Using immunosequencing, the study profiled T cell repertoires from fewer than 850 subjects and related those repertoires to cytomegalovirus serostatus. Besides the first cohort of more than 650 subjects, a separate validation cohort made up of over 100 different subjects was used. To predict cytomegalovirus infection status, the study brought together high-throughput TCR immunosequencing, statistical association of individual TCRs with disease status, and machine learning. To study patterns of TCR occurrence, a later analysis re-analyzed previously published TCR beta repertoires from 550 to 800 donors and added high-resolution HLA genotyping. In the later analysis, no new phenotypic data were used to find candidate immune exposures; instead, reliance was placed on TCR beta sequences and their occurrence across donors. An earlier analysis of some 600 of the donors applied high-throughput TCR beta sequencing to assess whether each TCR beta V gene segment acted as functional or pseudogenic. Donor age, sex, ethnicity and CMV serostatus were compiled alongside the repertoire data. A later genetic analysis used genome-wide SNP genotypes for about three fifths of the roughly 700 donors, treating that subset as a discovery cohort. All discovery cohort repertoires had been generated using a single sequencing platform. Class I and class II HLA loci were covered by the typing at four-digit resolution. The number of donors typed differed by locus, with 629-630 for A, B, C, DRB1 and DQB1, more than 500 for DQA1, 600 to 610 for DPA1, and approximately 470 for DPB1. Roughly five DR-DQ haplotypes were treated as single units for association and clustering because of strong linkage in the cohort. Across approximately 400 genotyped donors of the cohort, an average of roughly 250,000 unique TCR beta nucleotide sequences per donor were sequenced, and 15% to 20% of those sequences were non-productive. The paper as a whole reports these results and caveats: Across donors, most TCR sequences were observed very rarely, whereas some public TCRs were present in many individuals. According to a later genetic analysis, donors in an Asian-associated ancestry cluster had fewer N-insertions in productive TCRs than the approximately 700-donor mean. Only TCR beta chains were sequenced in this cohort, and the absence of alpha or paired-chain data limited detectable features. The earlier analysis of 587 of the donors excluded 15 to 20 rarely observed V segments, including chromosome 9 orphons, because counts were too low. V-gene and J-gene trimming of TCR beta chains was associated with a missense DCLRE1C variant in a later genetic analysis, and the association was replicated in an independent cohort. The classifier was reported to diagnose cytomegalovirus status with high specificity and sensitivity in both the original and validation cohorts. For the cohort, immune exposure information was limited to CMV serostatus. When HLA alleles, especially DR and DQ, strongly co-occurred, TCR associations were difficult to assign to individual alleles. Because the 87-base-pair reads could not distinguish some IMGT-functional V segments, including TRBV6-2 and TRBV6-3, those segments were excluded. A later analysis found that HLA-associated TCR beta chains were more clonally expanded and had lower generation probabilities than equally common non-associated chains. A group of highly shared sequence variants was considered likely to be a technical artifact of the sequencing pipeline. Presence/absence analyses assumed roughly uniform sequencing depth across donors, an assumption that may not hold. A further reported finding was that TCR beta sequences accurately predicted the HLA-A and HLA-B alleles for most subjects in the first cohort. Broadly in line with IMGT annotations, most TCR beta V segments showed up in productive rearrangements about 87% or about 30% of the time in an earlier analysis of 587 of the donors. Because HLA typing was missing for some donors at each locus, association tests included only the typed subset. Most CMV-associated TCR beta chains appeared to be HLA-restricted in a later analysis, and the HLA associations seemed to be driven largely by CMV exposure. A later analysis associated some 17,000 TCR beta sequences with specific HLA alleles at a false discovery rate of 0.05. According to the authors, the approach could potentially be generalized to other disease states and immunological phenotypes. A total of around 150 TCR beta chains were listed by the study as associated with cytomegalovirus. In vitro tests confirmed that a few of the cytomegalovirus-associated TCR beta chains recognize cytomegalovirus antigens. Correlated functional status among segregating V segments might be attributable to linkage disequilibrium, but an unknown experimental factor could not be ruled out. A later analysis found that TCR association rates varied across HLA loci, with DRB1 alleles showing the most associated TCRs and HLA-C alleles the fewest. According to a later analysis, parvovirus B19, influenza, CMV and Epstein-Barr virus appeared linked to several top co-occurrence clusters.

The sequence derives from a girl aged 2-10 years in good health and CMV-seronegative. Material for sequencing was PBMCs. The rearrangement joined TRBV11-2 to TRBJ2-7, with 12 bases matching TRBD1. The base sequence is TGTGCCAGCAGCTCCCCGGGACAGGGGGCGCGGGGGCAGTACTTC. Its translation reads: CASSSPGQGARGQYF.